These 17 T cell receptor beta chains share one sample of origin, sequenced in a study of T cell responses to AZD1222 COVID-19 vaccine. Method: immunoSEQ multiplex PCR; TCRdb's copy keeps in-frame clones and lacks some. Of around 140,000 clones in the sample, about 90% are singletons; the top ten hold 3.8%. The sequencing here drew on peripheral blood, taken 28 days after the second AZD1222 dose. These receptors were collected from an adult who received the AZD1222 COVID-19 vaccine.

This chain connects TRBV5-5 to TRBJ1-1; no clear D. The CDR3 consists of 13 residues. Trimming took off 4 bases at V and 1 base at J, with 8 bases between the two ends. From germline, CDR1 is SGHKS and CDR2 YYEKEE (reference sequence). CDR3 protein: CASSITENTEAFF. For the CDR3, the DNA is TGTGCCAGCAGCATAACTGAGAACACTGAAGCTTTCTTT.

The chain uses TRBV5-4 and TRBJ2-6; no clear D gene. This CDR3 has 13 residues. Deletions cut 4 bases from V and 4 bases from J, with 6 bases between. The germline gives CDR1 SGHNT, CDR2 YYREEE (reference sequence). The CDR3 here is CASSVAGANVLTF. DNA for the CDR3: TGTGCCAGCAGCGTCGCCGGGGCCAACGTCCTGACTTTC. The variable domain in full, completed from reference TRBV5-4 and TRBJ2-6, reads ETGVTQSPTHLIKTRGQQVTLRCSSQSGHNTVSWYQQALGQGPQFIFQYYREEENGRGNFPPRFSGLQFPNYSSELNVNALELDDSALYLCASSVAGANVLTFGAGSRLTVL.

The CDR3, as DNA: TGTGCCAGCAGAATCGGGGACAGGGCCAATGAGCAGTTCTTC. Its translation is CASRIGDRANEQFF. The rearrangement uses TRBV27 and TRBJ2-1; TRBD1 aligns across 9 bases. Unmatched junction bases numbered 6, after V lost 6 bases and J lost 6 bases. From germline, CDR1 is MNHEY and CDR2 SMNVEV (reference sequence). The CDR3 extends over 14 amino acids.

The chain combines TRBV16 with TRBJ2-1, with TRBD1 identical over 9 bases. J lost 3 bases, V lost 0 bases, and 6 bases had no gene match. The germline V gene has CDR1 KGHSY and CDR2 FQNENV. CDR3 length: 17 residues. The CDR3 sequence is CASSQSRGQGFYNEQFF. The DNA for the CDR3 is TGTGCCAGCAGCCAATCTAGAGGACAGGGGTTCTACAATGAGCAGTTCTTC.

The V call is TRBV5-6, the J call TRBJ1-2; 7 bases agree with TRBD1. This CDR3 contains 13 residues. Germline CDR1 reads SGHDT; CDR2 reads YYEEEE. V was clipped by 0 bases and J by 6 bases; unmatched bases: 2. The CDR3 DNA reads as TGTGCCAGCAGCTTGGGAGGGGGCAATGGCTACACCTTC. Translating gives CASSLGGGNGYTF.

CDR3 bases: TGTGCCAGCAGTTACTTCGGTGGGTCGAACACTGAAGCTTTCTTT. Translation gives CASSYFGGSNTEAFF. The V call is TRBV6-5, the J call TRBJ1-1, with D uncertain. This CDR3 has 15 amino acids. V dropped 1 base and J dropped 1 base, with 10 bases sitting between them. Germline V gene data show CDR1 as MNHEY and CDR2 as SVGAGI.

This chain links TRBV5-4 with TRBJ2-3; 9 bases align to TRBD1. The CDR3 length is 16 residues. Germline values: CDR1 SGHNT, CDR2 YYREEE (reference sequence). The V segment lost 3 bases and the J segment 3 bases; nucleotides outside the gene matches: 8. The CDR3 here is CASSSSGTGLTDTQYF. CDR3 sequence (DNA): TGTGCCAGCAGCTCATCCGGGACAGGGTTGACAGATACGCAGTATTTT.

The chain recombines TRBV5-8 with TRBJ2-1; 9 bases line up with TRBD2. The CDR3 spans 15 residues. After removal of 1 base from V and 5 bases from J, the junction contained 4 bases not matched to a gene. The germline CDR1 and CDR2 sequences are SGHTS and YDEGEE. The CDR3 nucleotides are TGTGCCAGCAGCTTGTTAGGGACTAGCAACAATGAGCAGTTCTTC. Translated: CASSLLGTSNNEQFF.

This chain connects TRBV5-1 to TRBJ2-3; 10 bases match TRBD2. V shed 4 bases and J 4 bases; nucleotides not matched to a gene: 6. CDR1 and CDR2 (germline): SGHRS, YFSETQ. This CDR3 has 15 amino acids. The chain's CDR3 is CASSPSGGASDTQYF. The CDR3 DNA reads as TGCGCCAGCAGCCCCAGCGGGGGGGCGTCAGATACGCAGTATTTT.

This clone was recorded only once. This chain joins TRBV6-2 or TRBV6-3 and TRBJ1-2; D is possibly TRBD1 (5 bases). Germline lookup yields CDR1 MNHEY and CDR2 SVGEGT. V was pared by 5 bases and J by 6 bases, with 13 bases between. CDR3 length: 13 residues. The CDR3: CASSTRDGHGYTF. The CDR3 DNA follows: TGTGCCAGCAGTACCCGGGACGGCCATGGCTACACCTTC.

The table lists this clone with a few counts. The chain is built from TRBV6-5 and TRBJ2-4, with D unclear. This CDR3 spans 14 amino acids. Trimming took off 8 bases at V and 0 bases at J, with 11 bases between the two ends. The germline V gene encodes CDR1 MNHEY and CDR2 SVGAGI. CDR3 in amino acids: CASEPVRAKNIQYF. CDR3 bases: TGTGCCAGCGAGCCCGTAAGAGCCAAAAACATTCAGTACTTC.

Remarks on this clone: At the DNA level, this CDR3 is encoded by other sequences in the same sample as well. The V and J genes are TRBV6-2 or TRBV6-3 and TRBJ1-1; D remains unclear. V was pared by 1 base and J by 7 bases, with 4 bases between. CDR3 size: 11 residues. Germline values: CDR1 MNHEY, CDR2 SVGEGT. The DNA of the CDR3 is TGTGCCAGCAGTTACTTTCGTGAAGCTTTCTTT. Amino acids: CASSYFREAFF.

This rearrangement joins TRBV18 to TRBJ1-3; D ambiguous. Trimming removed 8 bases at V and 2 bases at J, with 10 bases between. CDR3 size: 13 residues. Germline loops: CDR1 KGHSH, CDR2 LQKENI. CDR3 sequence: CASRSRTGNTIYF. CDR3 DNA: TGTGCCAGCCGATCACGAACTGGAAACACCATATATTTT.

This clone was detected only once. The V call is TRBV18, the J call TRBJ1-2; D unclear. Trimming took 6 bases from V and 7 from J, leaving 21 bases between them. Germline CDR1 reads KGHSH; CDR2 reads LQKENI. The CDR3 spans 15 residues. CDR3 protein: CASSPELWASFGYTF. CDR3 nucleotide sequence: TGTGCCAGCTCCCCCGAATTATGGGCTAGTTTTGGCTACACCTTC.

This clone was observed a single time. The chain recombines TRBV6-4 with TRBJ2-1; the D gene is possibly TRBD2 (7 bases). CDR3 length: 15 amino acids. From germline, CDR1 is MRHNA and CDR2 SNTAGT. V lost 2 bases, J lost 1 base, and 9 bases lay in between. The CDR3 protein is CASSDRGGSYNEQFF. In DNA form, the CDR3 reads TGTGCCAGCAGTGACAGGGGGGGGTCCTACAATGAGCAGTTCTTC.

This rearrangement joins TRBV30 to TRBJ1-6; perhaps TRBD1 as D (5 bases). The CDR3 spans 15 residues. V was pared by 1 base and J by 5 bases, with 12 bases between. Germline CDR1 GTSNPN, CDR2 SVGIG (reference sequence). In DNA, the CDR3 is TGTGCCTGGAGTGGGCAGGGTGTAAATAATTCACCCCTCCACTTT. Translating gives CAWSGQGVNNSPLHF.

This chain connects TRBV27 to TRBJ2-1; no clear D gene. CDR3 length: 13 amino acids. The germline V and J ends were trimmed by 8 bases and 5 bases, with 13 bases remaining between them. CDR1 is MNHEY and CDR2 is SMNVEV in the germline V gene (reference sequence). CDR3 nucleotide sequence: TGTGCCAGCCGTCTGGGCCGAGACAATGAGCAGTTCTTC. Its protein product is CASRLGRDNEQFF.